The TCR beta chain described here comes from a study of cytomegalovirus exposure and HLA in healthy donors. Study-wide results and limits: Within an earlier analysis, most TCR beta V segments proved productive either about 90% or about 30% of the time.

V lost 6 bases to trimming and J lost 0 bases, with 15 bases between them. CDR3 size: 17 residues. Germline V gene sequence: CDR1 MDHEN, CDR2 SYDVKM. With respect to this clone: The target antigen is unknown.

PCR employed 60 Vbeta and 13 Jbeta primers. Here immunoSEQ multiplex PCR was the method, and the copy in TCRdb shows in-frame clones only, minus some. This table holds around 140,000 clones, around 77% found once. The receptor was derived from a male donor in good health and CMV-seropositive. This rearrangement joins TRBV28 to TRBJ1-6, with TRBD1 as a possible D gene (5 bases). The sequenced sample was PBMCs. The CDR3 region is CASSPGQGSSYNSPLHF. The CDR3 DNA is TGTGCCAGCAGCCCAGGGCAGGGCAGCTCCTATAATTCACCCCTCCACTTT.